This TCR beta chain is drawn from a study of blood T cell repertoires in COVID-19. Across the whole study: Whether acute or convalescent, the COVID-19 samples came from the United States, Italy and Spain. The analysed material was cDNA or gDNA that came from T cells, B-cell-depleted T cells, or PBMCs.

Authors' data handling: Reference gene primer amplification yielded estimated nucleated cell counts. Using immunoSEQ multiplex PCR, the repertoire was profiled, and TCRdb retains in-frame clones only, with some absent. From that table come the V and J calls and clone size; the DNA was used to work out D and trimming. This sample has 200,000 to 250,000 clones, with roughly 75% found just once. The germline gives CDR1 MDHEN, CDR2 SYDVKM. V lost 3 bases and J lost 2; bases outside the gene matches: 7. CDR3 length: 16 amino acids. V usage is TRBV28 and J usage is TRBJ2-3; 8 nucleotides line up with TRBD1. The clonotype originates from an older woman with acute or convalescent COVID-19. The material sequenced was peripheral blood. CDR3 region: CASSFLGQGATDTQYF. Written as DNA, the CDR3 is TGTGCCAGCAGTTTTCTAGGGCAGGGGGCCACAGATACGCAGTATTTT.